Listed here are 8 T cell receptor beta chains from one sample, sequenced in a study of T cells in Graves' hyperthyroidism and ophthalmopathy. There were TCR beta CDR3 regions amplified from RNA transcripts. First-round RT-PCR with HTBI primers amplified the TCR CDR3 region. Each CDR3 protein gets one entry after TCRdb re-called the multiplex PCR reads with MiXCR. The sample includes about 600,000 distinct CDR3 sequences, roughly 15% of them seen just once. Sequencing was performed on blood. These receptors all come from a woman between 50 and 59 years old with Graves' ophthalmopathy.

This clonotype has a handful of counts. V is TRBV14 and J is TRBJ2-7; D perhaps matches TRBD1 (5 bases). Trimming took 3 bases from V and 7 from J, leaving 13 bases between them. The CDR3 is 13 amino acids. In germline, CDR1 is SGHDN, CDR2 FVKESK. This chain's CDR3 is CASSQTVRGEQYF. As DNA, the CDR3 is TGTGCCAGCAGCCAGACAGTAAGGGGAGAGCAGTACTTC. The entire variable domain, with the rest obtained from reference TRBV14 and TRBJ2-7, is as follows: EAGVTQFPSHSVIEKGQTVTLRCDPISGHDNLYWYRRVMGKEIKFLLHFVKESKQDESGMPNNRFLAERTGGTYSTLKVQPAELEDSGVYFCASSQTVRGEQYFGPGTRLTVT.

This clonotype was seen a handful of times. The chain is built from TRBV7-6 and TRBJ2-7, with D hard to call. This CDR3 has 15 residues. CDR1 and CDR2 (germline): SGHVS, FNYEAQ. V gave up 5 bases and J gave up 0 bases, with 14 bases separating them. The CDR3 loop is CASSLNTATSYEQYF. Here the CDR3 DNA reads TGTGCCAGCAGCCTCAACACCGCGACCTCCTACGAGCAGTACTTC.

The V and J genes are TRBV6-1 and TRBJ2-2; D remains ambiguous. CDR3 size: 14 residues. Germline V CDR1 and CDR2: MNHNS, SASEGT. The chain's CDR3 is CASQPTTNTGELFF. The CDR3 DNA sequence: TGTGCTTCACAGCCCACTACGAACACCGGGGAGCTGTTTTTT.

With regard to this clonotype: Possible read error: a much larger clone is one base away. CDR3 sequence reads: CASSESNQPQHF. Written as DNA, the CDR3 is TGTGCCAGCAGTGAAAGTAATCAGCCCCAGCATTTT. The chain has TRBV6-1 and TRBJ1-5; D call uncertain. The CDR3 spans 12 residues. V gave up 2 bases and J gave up 4 bases, with 3 bases separating them. Germline assignment: CDR1 MNHNS and CDR2 SASEGT.

The V call is TRBV27, the J call TRBJ2-1; D remains ambiguous. Germline CDR1 and CDR2: MNHEY and SMNVEV (reference sequence). The CDR3 runs to 13 residues. V shed 0 bases and J shed 8 bases, with 8 bases lying between them. CDR3 coding DNA: TGTGCCAGCAGTTTATCGAGTAACCATGAGCAGTTCTTC. Translated, it gives CASSLSSNHEQFF.

Only a few counts were recorded for this clonotype. The chain joins TRBV6-5 to TRBJ1-2; D is unresolved. Germline CDR1 is MNHEY and CDR2 is SVGAGI. This CDR3 has 16 amino acids. V was trimmed by 2 bases and J by 8 bases, leaving 21 bases between them. The CDR3 DNA is TGTGCCAGCAGTTACGATACACCGGTTGGGCTTTTGGGCTACACCTTC. As protein: CASSYDTPVGLLGYTF.

This clonotype has ten or more counts. The CDR3 DNA follows: TGTGCCAGCAGCTTAGCGGGACAGAAGAATGAAAAACTGTTTTTT. Its protein product is CASSLAGQKNEKLFF. V and J are TRBV7-9 and TRBJ1-4; 7 nucleotides match TRBD1. The CDR3 is made up of 15 amino acids. Per the germline V gene, CDR1 is SEHNR and CDR2 is FQNEAQ (reference sequence). V trimming: 0 bases; J trimming: 5 bases; junction bases outside the gene matches: 3.

This clonotype occurred many times. The V gene is TRBV30, the J gene TRBJ1-1; unclear D gene. CDR3 length equals 15 residues. Germline V gene sequence: CDR1 GTSNPN, CDR2 SVGIG (reference sequence). V lost 0 bases and J lost 0, with 11 bases in between. The CDR3 sequence is CAWSVRTIMNTEAFF. The CDR3 nucleotides are TGTGCCTGGAGTGTACGTACGATTATGAACACTGAAGCTTTCTTT.